The 32 T cell receptor beta chains below all came from one sample that was sequenced in a study of identical twins. TCRdb reprocessed the 5' RACE reads via MiXCR and lists one record per CDR3 protein. The sample holds just under 650,000 distinct CDR3 sequences; around 7.4% are singletons and the top ten take over 1.5%. A further study also used this sample, focusing on yellow fever vaccine responses in identical twins.

Input material: PBMCs. The receptors here all came from a woman aged 18-29 years in good health.

This clonotype was seen only a few times. This rearrangement joins TRBV5-1 to TRBJ2-7; the D gene is possibly TRBD1 (5 bases). V lost 4 bases to trimming and J lost 1 base, with 21 bases between them. The CDR3 is 17 residues long. CDR1 SGHRS and CDR2 YFSETQ come from the germline V gene. In DNA, the CDR3 is TGCGCCAGCAGCCCCCTCCACGACCAGGGATTGTCCTACGAGCAGTACGTC. Residues: CASSPLHDQGLSYEQYV.

V is TRBV28 and J is TRBJ2-3; 8 bases match TRBD1. This CDR3 contains 19 residues. Germline CDR1 reads MDHEN; CDR2 reads SYDVKM. V lost 3 bases, J lost 5 bases, and 19 bases stayed unmatched. The CDR3 bases are TGTGCCAGCAGTTTTTTTGGGGGAAACGACGGGACAGGTCGAGATACGCAGTATTTT. It is translated as CASSFFGGNDGTGRDTQYF.

This clonotype was counted ten times or more. The V and J genes are TRBV24-1 and TRBJ2-1, with D possibly matching TRBD2 (5 bases). Trimming removed 3 bases at V and 13 bases at J, with 15 bases between. The CDR3 covers 13 residues. Germline CDR1 and CDR2: KGHDR and SFDVKD. As DNA, the CDR3 is TGTGCCACCAGTGATCCAACTAGTTGGTATCAGTTCTTC. It encodes CATSDPTSWYQFF.

This clonotype was counted ten times or more. The CDR3 is CASSQGLRYSPLHF. As DNA, the CDR3 is TGTGCCAGCAGCCAGGGACTGCGATATTCACCCCTCCACTTT. This rearrangement joins TRBV14 to TRBJ1-6, with D maybe TRBD1 (5 bases). CDR1 SGHDN and CDR2 FVKESK come from the germline V gene. The germline V and J ends were trimmed by 3 bases and 8 bases, with 11 bases remaining between them. This CDR3 comprises 14 residues.

The rearrangement uses TRBV24-1 and TRBJ2-1; D is undetermined. Germline CDR1 is KGHDR and CDR2 is SFDVKD. The CDR3 loop spans 13 amino acids. Trimming took 1 base from V and 8 from J, leaving 8 bases between them. The CDR3 loop reads CATSDFSVDEQFF. The CDR3, as DNA: TGTGCCACCAGTGATTTCAGCGTCGATGAGCAGTTCTTC.

The gene calls are TRBV20-1 and TRBJ2-5, with D perhaps assigned TRBD1 or TRBD2 (5 bases each). This CDR3 is built from 15 residues. Trimming left V 5 bases short and J 0 bases short, with 16 bases between. Germline V gives CDR1 DFQATT, CDR2 SNEGSKA (reference sequence). This chain's CDR3 is CSAGTGTLHQETQYF. The DNA for the CDR3 is TGCAGTGCTGGAACCGGGACGCTCCACCAAGAGACCCAGTACTTC.

The chain is built from TRBV29-1 and TRBJ2-2; 11 bases line up with TRBD2. With V trimmed by 6 bases and J by 1 base, 4 bases remained unmatched. CDR3 length: 15 amino acids. CDR1 is SQVTM and CDR2 is ANQGSEA in the germline V gene. The CDR3 loop reads CSVGGTSGNTGELFF. Written as DNA, the CDR3 is TGCAGCGTGGGGGGGACTAGCGGGAACACCGGGGAGCTGTTTTTT.

This clonotype has more than one count but fewer than ten. This chain connects TRBV7-2 to TRBJ2-3; TRBD2 agrees at 12 bases. Trimming removed 0 bases from V and 0 bases from J; junction bases left unmatched: 4. CDR3 length equals 18 residues. Germline-derived CDR1 and CDR2 are SGHTA and FQGNSA. The CDR3 is CASSLARLAGGSTDTQYF. DNA for the CDR3: TGTGCCAGCAGCTTAGCGAGGCTAGCGGGAGGGAGCACAGATACGCAGTATTTT.

V usage is TRBV29-1 and J usage is TRBJ2-3; D perhaps matches TRBD1 (5 bases). Trimming took 6 bases from V and 8 from J, leaving 15 bases between them. Germline V gene lookup returns CDR1 SQVTM and CDR2 ANQGSEA. The CDR3 length is 12 residues. CDR3 coding DNA: TGCAGCGTCCGCCGGGCCCAGGGTACGCAGTATTTT. Amino acid sequence: CSVRRAQGTQYF.

This clonotype was found a few times. The rearrangement links TRBV6-1 to TRBJ1-2; the D gene is possibly TRBD1 (6 bases). This CDR3 spans 12 amino acids. Deletions cut 7 bases from V and 4 bases from J, with 10 bases between. CDR1 is MNHNS and CDR2 is SASEGT in the germline V gene. CDR3 DNA: TGTGCCAGCACGCAGGGGTTCTATGGCTACACCTTC. Translation: CASTQGFYGYTF.

The rearrangement links TRBV7-9 to TRBJ1-2; D is uncertain. V gave up 6 bases and J gave up 2 bases, with 16 bases separating them. Per the germline V gene, CDR1 is SEHNR and CDR2 is FQNEAQ (reference sequence). CDR3 length equals 15 residues. The CDR3 loop reads CASSSPEGINYGYTF. The DNA of the CDR3 is TGTGCCAGCAGTTCTCCGGAGGGTATCAACTATGGCTACACCTTC. The full variable domain, in which reference TRBV7-9 and TRBJ1-2 provide the parts outside the CDR3, is DTGVSQNPRHKITKRGQNVTFRCDPISEHNRLYWYRQTLGQGPEFLTYFQNEAQLEKSRLLSDRFSAERPKGSFSTLEIQRTEQGDSAMYLCASSSPEGINYGYTFGSGTRLTVV.

This clonotype was seen more than once but under ten times. This sequence joins TRBV7-6 and TRBJ2-3, with TRBD1 as a possible D gene (6 bases). V was trimmed by 0 bases and J by 9 bases, leaving 16 bases between them. CDR3 length equals 15 residues. CDR1 SGHVS and CDR2 FNYEAQ come from the germline V gene. CDR3 sequence: CASSLAKYGQSTQYF. DNA of the CDR3: TGTGCCAGCAGCTTAGCGAAATACGGACAGTCCACGCAGTATTTT.

V is TRBV5-6 and J is TRBJ2-3, with TRBD1 as a possible D gene (5 bases). The V and J ends lost 7 bases and 2 bases respectively, with 8 bases between them. Germline CDR1 reads SGHDT; CDR2 reads YYEEEE. This CDR3 has 12 amino acids. The CDR3 here is CASGQPTDTQYF. The CDR3 DNA reads TGTGCCAGCGGACAACCCACAGATACGCAGTATTTT.

This clonotype was seen a few times. This chain joins TRBV2 and TRBJ2-7; TRBD1 or TRBD2 may be the D gene (6 bases each). The CDR3 has 15 residues. Trimming removed 8 bases from V and 3 bases from J, with 20 bases in between. Germline V gene lookup returns CDR1 SNHLY and CDR2 FYNNEI. The CDR3 DNA is TGTGCCAGCGGGGGGCTAGATTGGCTGATCTACGAGCAGTACTTC. It translates to CASGGLDWLIYEQYF. The variable domain in full, completed from reference TRBV2 and TRBJ2-7, reads EPEVTQTPSHQVTQMGQEVILRCVPISNHLYFYWYRQILGQKVEFLVSFYNNEISEKSEIFDDQFSVERPDGSNFTLKIRSTKLEDSAMYFCASGGLDWLIYEQYFGPGTRLTVT.

In this sample, this clonotype turned up a few times. The V call is TRBV20-1, the J call TRBJ1-1, with D unresolved. Germline CDR1 reads DFQATT; CDR2 reads SNEGSKA (reference sequence). The length of the CDR3 is 13 residues. V lost 1 base, J lost 4 bases, and 10 bases lay in between. The CDR3 loop is CSARGSRATEAFF. DNA for the CDR3: TGCAGTGCTAGAGGAAGTAGGGCCACTGAAGCTTTCTTT.

This chain uses TRBV12-3 or TRBV12-4 with TRBJ2-1, with 13 positions matching TRBD2. Germline trimming cut 1 base from V and 6 bases from J; bases unmatched to any gene: 9. This CDR3 has 18 residues. The CDR3 region has the DNA TGTGCCAGCAGTTTAGGGACTAGCGGGGGCCGGGGGTTCAATGAGCAGTTCTTC. Protein product: CASSLGTSGGRGFNEQFF.

Ten or more counts support this clonotype. V gene TRBV12-3 or TRBV12-4 combines with J gene TRBJ1-5; no definite D call. Trimming pared 6 bases from V and 6 bases from J, leaving 9 bases between. The CDR3 loop spans 12 amino acids. This chain's CDR3 is CASSAGGQPQHF. The CDR3 DNA follows: TGTGCCAGCAGCGCCGGCGGTCAGCCCCAGCATTTT.

As for this clonotype: Relative to the germline gene, one junction end is altered; a read error may explain this. CDR3 residues: CASSQGAGAIYDYTF. For the CDR3, the DNA is TGCGCCAGCAGCCAAGGGGCAGGGGCGATCTATGACTACACCTTC. V usage is TRBV4-1 and J usage is TRBJ1-2; possible D gene TRBD1, 6 bases. The CDR3 consists of 15 residues. CDR1 and CDR2 (germline): MGHRA, YSYEKL.

In this sample, this clonotype turned up a few times. The chain couples TRBV12-3 or TRBV12-4 to TRBJ1-3; D might be TRBD1 (5 bases). CDR3 size: 13 residues. Trimming left V 5 bases short and J 2 bases short, with 7 bases between. The CDR3 protein is CASSGGAGNTIYF. The CDR3 DNA sequence: TGTGCCAGCAGTGGGGGTGCTGGAAACACCATATATTTT.

The rearrangement joins TRBV12-5 to TRBJ2-7, with unresolved D. Germline V CDR1 and CDR2: LGHNT, FRNRAP. V gave up 0 bases and J gave up 7 bases, with 16 bases separating them. The CDR3 sequence is 15 residues long. The CDR3 region is CASGLVRYATSEQYV. The CDR3 region has the DNA TGTGCTAGTGGTTTGGTAAGGTACGCGACGAGTGAGCAGTACGTC.

This clonotype was seen only a few times. J is TRBJ2-1 and V is TRBV20-1; D unclear. V shed 3 bases and J shed 8 bases, with 11 bases lying between them. Germline values: CDR1 DFQATT, CDR2 SNEGSKA (reference sequence). The CDR3 covers 12 residues. CDR3 protein: CSASRLLDEQFF. In DNA, the CDR3 is TGCAGTGCTAGCAGGCTTTTAGATGAGCAGTTCTTC.

This chain connects TRBV20-1 to TRBJ1-1; D ambiguous. The CDR3 loop spans 13 amino acids. V was trimmed by 5 bases and J by 5 bases, leaving 15 bases between them. Germline lookup yields CDR1 DFQATT and CDR2 SNEGSKA (reference sequence). CDR3 in DNA: TGCAGTGCTCCCGGCCTGACGGGGACTGAAGCTTTCTTT. This codes for CSAPGLTGTEAFF.

There are a few counts of this clonotype. The genes are TRBV5-1 and TRBJ2-5; 7 positions agree with TRBD1. There are 14 residues in the CDR3. V shed 0 bases, J shed 3 bases, and the junction held 2 bases outside the gene matches. Per germline, CDR1 SGHRS and CDR2 YFSETQ. The CDR3 nucleotides are TGCGCCAGCAGCTTGGGGGACAGCGAAGAGACCCAGTACTTC. Translating gives CASSLGDSEETQYF.

This clonotype was seen repeatedly, ten times or more. The chain recombines TRBV7-2 with TRBJ1-6; TRBD1 aligns across 8 bases. J gave up 7 bases and V 2 bases, and 10 bases lay outside the gene matches. Germline V gene data show CDR1 as SGHTA and CDR2 as FQGNSA. The CDR3 covers 17 residues. For the CDR3, the DNA is TGTGCCAGCAGCTTACTCACAGGGGGAATGATCAATTCACCCCTCCACTTT. It translates to CASSLLTGGMINSPLHF.

This clonotype turned up a few times. This chain joins TRBV20-1 and TRBJ2-1; 15 bases are a match to TRBD2. V gave up 5 bases and J gave up 6 bases; unmatched junction bases: 8. Germline loops: CDR1 DFQATT, CDR2 SNEGSKA (reference sequence). The CDR3 sequence is 16 residues long. CDR3 sequence (DNA): TGCAGTGCTCTTAACCCGGGACTAGCGGGAGGCAATGAGCAGTTCTTC. Residues: CSALNPGLAGGNEQFF.

V usage is TRBV28 and J usage is TRBJ2-7; D not certain. The CDR3 runs 14 residues. Trimming removed 3 bases at V and 3 bases at J, with 12 bases between. Germline V gene lookup returns CDR1 MDHEN and CDR2 SYDVKM. CDR3 residues: CASSFGPSGYEQYV. As DNA, the CDR3 is TGTGCCAGCAGTTTTGGGCCGTCTGGCTACGAGCAGTACGTC.

This chain connects TRBV19 to TRBJ2-4, with D perhaps matching TRBD1 or TRBD2 (5 bases each). Germline V gene sequence: CDR1 LNHDA, CDR2 SQIVND (reference sequence). The length of the CDR3 is 15 residues. The V and J ends lost 6 bases and 0 bases respectively, with 12 bases between them. The CDR3 sequence: CASSGQGPAKNIQYF. The CDR3 DNA sequence: TGTGCCAGTAGCGGGCAGGGACCAGCCAAAAACATTCAGTACTTC.

The rearrangement joins TRBV5-5 to TRBJ2-7; TRBD2 aligns across 9 bases. J was trimmed by 3 bases and V by 4 bases; bases with no gene match: 8. This CDR3 has 15 residues. Germline CDR1 is SGHKS and CDR2 is YYEKEE (reference sequence). In DNA form, the CDR3 reads TGTGCCAGCAGCCTCGGGGGGACTAGCTTCTACGAGCAGTACTTC. Translating gives CASSLGGTSFYEQYF.

The sample holds a few counts of this clonotype. The CDR3 region is CASSPTGQGAGYEQYV. The CDR3 DNA reads TGTGCCAGCTCACCAACGGGACAGGGGGCTGGCTACGAGCAGTACGTC. V usage is TRBV18 and J usage is TRBJ2-7; 12 positions agree with TRBD1. The ends lost 2 bases at V and 3 bases at J; junction bases unmatched: 5. The CDR3 length is 16 residues. Germline assignment: CDR1 KGHSH and CDR2 LQKENI.

A few counts support this clonotype. The rearrangement uses TRBV5-1 and TRBJ2-1; no clear D gene. The CDR3 has 14 residues. V dropped 4 bases and J dropped 4 bases, with 12 bases sitting between them. Germline loops: CDR1 SGHRS, CDR2 YFSETQ. The CDR3 spells CASSPPSWYNEQFF. CDR3 in DNA: TGCGCCAGCAGCCCCCCTTCGTGGTACAATGAGCAGTTCTTC.

CDR3: CASSPARGSSLYNEQFF. As DNA, the CDR3 is TGTGCCAGCAGCCCTGCGAGAGGGAGTTCCCTATACAATGAGCAGTTCTTC. The V call is TRBV13, the J call TRBJ2-1, with D possibly matching TRBD2 (5 bases). Germline CDR1 is PRHDT and CDR2 is FYEKMQ (reference sequence). Trimming took 5 bases from V and 4 from J, leaving 21 bases between them. CDR3 size: 17 residues.

The rearrangement uses TRBV7-8 and TRBJ2-1; no clear D gene. Germline CDR1 reads SGHVS; CDR2 reads FQNEAQ. There are 15 residues in the CDR3. V dropped 4 bases and J dropped 3 bases, with 13 bases sitting between them. DNA of the CDR3: TGTGCCAGCAGCTCACCTAGGTGGGGCTACAATGAGCAGTTCTTC. Encoded protein: CASSSPRWGYNEQFF.